Sequencing of this TCR beta chain was carried out in a study of control samples from healthy donors and cancer patients. The CDR3 consists of 18 residues. CDR1 MGHDK and CDR2 SYGVNS come from the germline V gene. Trimming left V 1 base short and J 0 bases short, with 15 bases between. Sequenced by immunoSEQ multiplex PCR; TCRdb stores in-frame clones only, minus some. The sample contains some 130,000 clones, roughly 90% of which appear only once. This receptor was taken from a man aged 18 to 35 in good health. The chain carries TRBV25-1 and TRBJ2-2; D ambiguous. Specimen: blood. The CDR3 spells CASSEFVMQPPNTGELFF. The DNA for the CDR3 is TGTGCCAGCAGTGAATTTGTGATGCAGCCGCCGAACACCGGGGAGCTGTTTTTT.